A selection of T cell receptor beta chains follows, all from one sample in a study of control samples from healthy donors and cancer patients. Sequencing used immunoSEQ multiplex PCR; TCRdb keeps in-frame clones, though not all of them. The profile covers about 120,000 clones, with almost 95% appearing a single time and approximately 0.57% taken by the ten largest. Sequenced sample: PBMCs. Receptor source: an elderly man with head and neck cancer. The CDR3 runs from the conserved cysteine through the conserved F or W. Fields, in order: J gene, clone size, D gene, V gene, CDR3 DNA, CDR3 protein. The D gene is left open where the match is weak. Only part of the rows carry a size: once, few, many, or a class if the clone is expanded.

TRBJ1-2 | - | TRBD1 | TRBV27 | TGTGCCAGCAGCTCCGGGACAGGGTACTATGGCTACACCTTC | CASSSGTGYYGYTF
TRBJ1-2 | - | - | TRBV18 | TGTGCCAGCAGCCGGGACGGTACTAACTATGGCTACACCTTC | CASSRDGTNYGYTF
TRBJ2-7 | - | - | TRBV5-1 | TGCGCCAGCAGCTTGGGGACATCGAGCTCCTACGAGCAGTACTTC | CASSLGTSSSYEQYF
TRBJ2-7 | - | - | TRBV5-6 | TGTGCCAGCAGCCGGCGAAGGGGCCACGAGCAGTACTTC | CASSRRRGHEQYF
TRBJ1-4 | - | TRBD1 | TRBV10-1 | TGCGCCAGCAGGGAGGGACAGGGTGATGAAAAACTGTTTTTT | CASREGQGDEKLFF
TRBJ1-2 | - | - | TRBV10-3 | TGTGCCATCAGTGAGCGGGGGGGGATCGCTAACTATGGCTACACCTTC | CAISERGGIANYGYTF
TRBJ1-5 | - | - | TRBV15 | TGTGCCACCAGCATAGTTCCACAGGGTAACAATCAGCCCCAGCATTTT | CATSIVPQGNNQPQHF
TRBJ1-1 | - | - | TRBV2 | TGTGCCAGCAGTGAACAGGGAACTGAAGCTTTCTTT | CASSEQGTEAFF
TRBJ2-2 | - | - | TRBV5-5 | TGTGCCAGCAGCGGCGGGACAGCGAACACCGGGGAGCTGTTTTTT | CASSGGTANTGELFF
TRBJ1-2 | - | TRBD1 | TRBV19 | TGTGCCAGTAGTATAGATCTGGGACAGGTGATCTATGGCTACACCTTC | CASSIDLGQVIYGYTF
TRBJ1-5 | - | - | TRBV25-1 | TGTGCCAGCAGTGGGGTAGGCAATCAGCCCCAGCATTTT | CASSGVGNQPQHF
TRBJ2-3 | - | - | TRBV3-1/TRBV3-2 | TGTGCCAGCAGTTTGGGGGGCGGGAGCGATACGCAGTATTTT | CASSLGGGSDTQYF
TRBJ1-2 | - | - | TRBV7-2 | TGTGCCAGCAGCTTAGATGTCAGGTTGGGTAATAACTATGGCTACACCTTC | CASSLDVRLGNNYGYTF
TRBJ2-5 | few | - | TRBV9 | TGTGCCAGCAGCGTAGGGGGTGGGGAGACCCAGTACTTC | CASSVGGGETQYF
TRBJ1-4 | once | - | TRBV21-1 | TGTGCCAGCAGCAAATCTCCGGGACAGAACCTAACTAATGAAAAACTGTTTTTT | CASSKSPGQNLTNEKLFF
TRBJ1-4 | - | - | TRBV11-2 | TGTGCCAGCAGCATCGGACAGCAGAAACTGTTTTTT | CASSIGQQKLFF
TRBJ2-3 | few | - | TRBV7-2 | TGTGCCAGCAGCTTAAACTTCGCTTATACGCAGTATTTT | CASSLNFAYTQYF
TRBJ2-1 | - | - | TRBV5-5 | TGTGCCAGCAGCTTGGTGGGGGCGAATGAGCAGTTCTTC | CASSLVGANEQFF
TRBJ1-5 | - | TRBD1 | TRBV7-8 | TGTGCCAGCAGCCCGGGGGACAGGGAGGATCAGCCCCAGCATTTT | CASSPGDREDQPQHF
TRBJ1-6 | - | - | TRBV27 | TGTGCCAGCAGTTCAAACGCGAATTCACCCCTCCACTTT | CASSSNANSPLHF
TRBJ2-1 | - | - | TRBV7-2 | TGTGCCAGCAGGGAGACGGATTCCTACAATGAGCAGTTCTTC | CASRETDSYNEQFF
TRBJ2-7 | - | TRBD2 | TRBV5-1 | TGCGCCAGCAGCTTGGAGCCTAGCGGGTCCTACGAGCAGTACTTC | CASSLEPSGSYEQYF